This T cell receptor (beta chain) was found in a study of response to subunit inactivated influenza vaccine. Germline V lookup: CDR1 MNHEY, CDR2 SMNVEV (reference sequence). CDR3 size: 15 residues. V shed 6 bases and J 7 bases; nucleotides not matched to a gene: 9. TCRdb reanalysed the RT-PCR reads using MiXCR and keeps one entry per CDR3 protein. Among 600,000 to 700,000 distinct CDR3 sequences listed, 14% were seen once. This rearrangement joins TRBV27 to TRBJ2-1, with TRBD2 matching over 10 bases. The sample consisted of PBMCs from blood, taken 14 days before vaccination. The receptor was isolated from a middle-aged man who received an inactivated influenza vaccine. For the CDR3, the DNA is TGTGCCAGCAGCAGATCTAGCGGGAGTAGGAATGAGCAGTTCTTC. It is translated as CASSRSSGSRNEQFF.